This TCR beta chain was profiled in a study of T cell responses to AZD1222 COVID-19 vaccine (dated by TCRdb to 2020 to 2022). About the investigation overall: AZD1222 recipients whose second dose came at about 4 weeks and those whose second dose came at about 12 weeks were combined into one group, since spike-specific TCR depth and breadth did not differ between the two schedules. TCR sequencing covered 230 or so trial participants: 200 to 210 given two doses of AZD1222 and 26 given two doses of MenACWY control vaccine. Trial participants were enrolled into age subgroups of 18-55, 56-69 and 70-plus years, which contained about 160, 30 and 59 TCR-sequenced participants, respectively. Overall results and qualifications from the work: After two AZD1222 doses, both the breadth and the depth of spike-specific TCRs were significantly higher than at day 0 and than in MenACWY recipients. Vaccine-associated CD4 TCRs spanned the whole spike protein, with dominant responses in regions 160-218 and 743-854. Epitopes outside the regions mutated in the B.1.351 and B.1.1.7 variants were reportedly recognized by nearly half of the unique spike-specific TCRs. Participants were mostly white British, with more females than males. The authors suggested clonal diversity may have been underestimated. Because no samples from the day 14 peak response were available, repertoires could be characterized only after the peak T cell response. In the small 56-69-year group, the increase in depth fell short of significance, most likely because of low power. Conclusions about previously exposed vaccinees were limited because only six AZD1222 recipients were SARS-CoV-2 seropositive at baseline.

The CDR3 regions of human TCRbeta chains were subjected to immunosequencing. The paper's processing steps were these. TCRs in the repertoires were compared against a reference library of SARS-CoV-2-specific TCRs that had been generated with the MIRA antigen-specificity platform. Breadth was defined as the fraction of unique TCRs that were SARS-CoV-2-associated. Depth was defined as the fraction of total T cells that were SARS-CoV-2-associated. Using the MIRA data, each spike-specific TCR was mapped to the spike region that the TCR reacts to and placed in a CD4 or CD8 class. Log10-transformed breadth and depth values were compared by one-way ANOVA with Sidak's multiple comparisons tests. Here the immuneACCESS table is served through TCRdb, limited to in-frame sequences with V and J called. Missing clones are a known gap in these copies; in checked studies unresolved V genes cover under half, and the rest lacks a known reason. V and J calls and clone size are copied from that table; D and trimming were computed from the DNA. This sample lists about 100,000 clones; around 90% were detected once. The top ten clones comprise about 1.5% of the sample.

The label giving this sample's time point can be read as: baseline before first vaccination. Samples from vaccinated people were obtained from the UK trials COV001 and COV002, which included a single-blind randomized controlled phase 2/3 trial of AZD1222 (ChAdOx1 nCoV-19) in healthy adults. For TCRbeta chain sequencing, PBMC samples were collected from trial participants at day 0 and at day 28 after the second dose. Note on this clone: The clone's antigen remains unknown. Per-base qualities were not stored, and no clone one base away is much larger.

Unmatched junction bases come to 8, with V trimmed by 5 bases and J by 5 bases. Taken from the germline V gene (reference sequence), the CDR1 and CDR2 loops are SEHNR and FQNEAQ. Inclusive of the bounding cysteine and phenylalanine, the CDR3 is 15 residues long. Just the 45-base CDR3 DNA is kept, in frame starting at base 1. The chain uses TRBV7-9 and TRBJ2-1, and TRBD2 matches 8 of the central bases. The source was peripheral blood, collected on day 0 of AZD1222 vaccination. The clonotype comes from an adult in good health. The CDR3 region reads CASSPSGSSHNEQFF. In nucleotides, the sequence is TGTGCCAGCAGCCCCAGCGGGAGTAGCCACAATGAGCAGTTCTTC.